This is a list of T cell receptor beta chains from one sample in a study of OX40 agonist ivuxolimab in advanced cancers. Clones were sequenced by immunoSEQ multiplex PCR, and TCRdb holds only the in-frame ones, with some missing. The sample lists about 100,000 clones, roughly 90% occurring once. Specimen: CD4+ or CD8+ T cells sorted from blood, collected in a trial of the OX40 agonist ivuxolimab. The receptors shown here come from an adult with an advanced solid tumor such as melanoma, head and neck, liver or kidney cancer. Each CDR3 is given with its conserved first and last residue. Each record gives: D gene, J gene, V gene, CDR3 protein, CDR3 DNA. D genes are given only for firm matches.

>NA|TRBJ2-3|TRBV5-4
CASSTPGRGSTDTQYF
TGTGCCAGCAGCACGCCGGGACGCGGAAGCACAGATACGCAGTATTTT
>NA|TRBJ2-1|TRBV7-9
CASSFVVGTYNEQFF
TGTGCCAGCAGCTTTGTAGTGGGAACCTACAATGAGCAGTTCTTC
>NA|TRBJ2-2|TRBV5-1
CASSLGNGGTNTGELFF
TGCGCCAGCAGCTTGGGAAACGGCGGTACGAACACCGGGGAGCTGTTTTTT
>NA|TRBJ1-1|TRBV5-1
CASSIRVNTEAFF
TGCGCCAGCAGCATTCGGGTGAACACTGAAGCTTTCTTT
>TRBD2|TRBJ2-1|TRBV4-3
CASSQLTSRDEQFF
TGCGCCAGCAGCCAGCTGACTAGCCGGGATGAGCAGTTCTTC
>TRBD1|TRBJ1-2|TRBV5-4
CASSDGQGLYGYTF
TGTGCCAGCAGCGACGGACAGGGGCTCTATGGCTACACCTTC
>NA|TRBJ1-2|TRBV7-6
CASTARAGDYGYTF
TGTGCCAGCACCGCACGGGCAGGGGACTATGGCTACACCTTC
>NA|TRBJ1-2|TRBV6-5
CASSYQHRPGFGGYTF
TGTGCCAGCAGTTACCAACACCGACCGGGATTCGGTGGCTACACCTTC
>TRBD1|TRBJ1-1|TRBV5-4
CASSLGGSQGRTEAFF
TGTGCCAGCAGCTTGGGGGGGTCACAGGGGCGCACTGAAGCTTTCTTT
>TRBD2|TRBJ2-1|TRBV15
CATSRNPSGSFNEQFF
TGTGCCACCAGCAGAAATCCTAGCGGGAGTTTCAATGAGCAGTTCTTC
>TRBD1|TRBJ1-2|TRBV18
CASSPGTGDLYGYTF
TGTGCCAGCTCACCCGGGACAGGGGACCTCTATGGCTACACCTTC
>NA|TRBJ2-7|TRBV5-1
CASSRGGVKSYEQYF
TGCGCCAGCAGCCGTGGGGGAGTGAAGTCCTACGAGCAGTACTTC
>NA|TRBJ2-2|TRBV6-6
CASRGIGELFF
TGTGCCAGCAGGGGGATAGGGGAGCTGTTTTTT
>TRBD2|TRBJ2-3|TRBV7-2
CASSSQGLAGADTQYF
TGTGCCAGCAGCTCGCAAGGACTAGCGGGAGCAGATACGCAGTATTTT
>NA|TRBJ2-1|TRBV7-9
CASSLEAGQQFF
TGTGCCAGCAGCTTAGAAGCGGGCCAGCAGTTCTTC
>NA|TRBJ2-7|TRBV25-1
CASGTIYEQYF
TGTGCCAGCGGGACGATCTACGAGCAGTACTTC
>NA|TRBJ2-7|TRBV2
CAGSWASEYEQYF
TGTGCCGGGTCTTGGGCTAGCGAATACGAGCAGTACTTC
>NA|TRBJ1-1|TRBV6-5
CASSLGRIEAFF
TGTGCCAGCAGTCTAGGACGGATTGAAGCTTTCTTT
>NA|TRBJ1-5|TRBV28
CASSAGGLSQPQHF
TGTGCCAGCAGCGCGGGGGGCCTGAGTCAGCCCCAGCATTTT
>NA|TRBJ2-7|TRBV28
CASSSPGKGSYEQYF
TGTGCCAGCAGTTCGCCCGGGAAGGGCTCCTACGAGCAGTACTTC
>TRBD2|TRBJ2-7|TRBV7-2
CASSLKLASSYEQYF
TGTGCCAGCAGCTTAAAACTAGCGTCTTCCTACGAGCAGTACTTC
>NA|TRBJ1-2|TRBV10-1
CASSDPRLNYGYTF
TGCGCCAGCAGTGATCCGAGACTCAACTATGGCTACACCTTC
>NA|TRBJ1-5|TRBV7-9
CASSLDGNQPQHF
TGTGCCAGCAGCTTAGATGGCAATCAGCCCCAGCATTTT
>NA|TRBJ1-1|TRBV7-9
CASSQGQRNTEAFF
TGTGCCAGCAGCCAAGGACAGCGGAACACTGAAGCTTTCTTT
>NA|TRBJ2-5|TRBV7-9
CASSLGLIQETQYF
TGTGCCAGCAGCTTGGGACTCATCCAAGAGACCCAGTACTTC
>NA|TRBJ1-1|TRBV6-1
CASLKNTEAFF
TGTGCCAGCCTTAAGAACACTGAAGCTTTCTTT
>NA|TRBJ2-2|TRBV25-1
CASSEAGVGELFF
TGTGCCAGCAGTGAAGCAGGGGTCGGGGAGCTGTTTTTT
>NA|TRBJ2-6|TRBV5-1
CASSLDSAGANVLTF
TGCGCCAGCAGCTTGGACTCAGCTGGGGCCAACGTCCTGACTTTC
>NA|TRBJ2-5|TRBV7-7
CASSLTSLRGETQYF
TGTGCTAGCAGCTTAACCTCCCTCCGGGGAGAGACCCAGTACTTC
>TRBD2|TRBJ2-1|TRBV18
CASSPGGLAGGEQFF
TGTGCCAGCTCACCAGGCGGACTAGCGGGAGGTGAGCAGTTCTTC
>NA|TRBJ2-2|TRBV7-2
CASSPKVHTGELFF
TGTGCCAGCAGCCCGAAAGTTCACACCGGGGAGCTGTTTTTT
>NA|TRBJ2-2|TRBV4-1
CASSQETGTNTGELFF
TGCGCCAGCAGCCAAGAGACAGGAACTAACACCGGGGAGCTGTTTTTT
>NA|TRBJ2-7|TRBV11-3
CASSLGANYEQYF
TGTGCCAGCAGCCTCGGCGCCAACTACGAGCAGTACTTC
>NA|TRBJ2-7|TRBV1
CTSSPYPTGSSYEQYF
TGCACCAGCAGCCCCTACCCGACAGGGAGCTCCTACGAGCAGTACTTC
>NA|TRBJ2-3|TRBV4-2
CASSHGGVGTDTQYF
TGTGCCAGCAGCCACGGGGGAGTAGGAACAGATACGCAGTATTTT